The T cell receptor beta chain described here comes from a study of shared clonotypes between healthy human individuals. Sequencing used immunoSEQ multiplex PCR; TCRdb keeps in-frame clones, though not all of them. Here the sample spans over 2 million clones, about 95% being singletons. In the case of this clone: This sample also contains other DNA sequences that code for the same CDR3.

The V gene lost 1 base and the J gene lost 4 bases, with 7 bases spanning the gap. Germline V gives CDR1 SGHDN, CDR2 FVKESK. The CDR3 sequence is 14 residues long. Cells designated naive CD8 were CD45RO-negative and were positively selected for CCR7, with terminally differentiated effector memory CD45RA+ cells excluded. The source of this sequence is a man between 18 and 35 years old in good health. The chain is built from TRBV14 and TRBJ2-2; D ambiguous. Sequenced input: naive CD8+ T cells sorted from blood. The DNA for the CDR3 is TGTGCCAGCAGCCAAGCACGCCTCACCGGGGAGCTGTTTTTT. Amino acid sequence: CASSQARLTGELFF.